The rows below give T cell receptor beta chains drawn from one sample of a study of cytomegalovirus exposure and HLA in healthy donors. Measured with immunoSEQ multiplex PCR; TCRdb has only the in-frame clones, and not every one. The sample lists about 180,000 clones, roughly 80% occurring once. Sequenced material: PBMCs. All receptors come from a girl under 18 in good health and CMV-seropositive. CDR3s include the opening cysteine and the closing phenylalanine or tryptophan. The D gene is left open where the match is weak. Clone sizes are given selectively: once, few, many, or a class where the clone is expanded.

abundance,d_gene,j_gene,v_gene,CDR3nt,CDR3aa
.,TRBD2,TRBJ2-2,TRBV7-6,TGTGCCAGCAGCTTAGCGGCGGTCGCGGGAGGGCCACCCGGGGAGCTGTTTTTT,CASSLAAVAGGPPGELFF
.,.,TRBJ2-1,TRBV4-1,TGCGCCAGCAGCCAAGGTACAGGGATCTACAATGAGCAGTTCTTC,CASSQGTGIYNEQFF
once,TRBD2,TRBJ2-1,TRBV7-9,TGTGCCAGCAGCTCCCCTTTAGGGCTAGCGGGAGGCGATGAGCAGTTCTTC,CASSSPLGLAGGDEQFF
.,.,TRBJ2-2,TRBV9,TGTGCCAGCAGCGTAGCGGGAAGCTACACCGGGGAGCTGTTTTTT,CASSVAGSYTGELFF
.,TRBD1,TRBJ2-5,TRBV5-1,TGCGCCAGCAGCTTGGGGGGACAGGGTTTGGAGACCCAGTACTTC,CASSLGGQGLETQYF
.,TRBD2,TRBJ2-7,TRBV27,TGTGCCAGCAGTTTTCTAGCGGGAGCGTACGAGCAGTACTTC,CASSFLAGAYEQYF
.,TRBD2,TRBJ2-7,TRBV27,TGTGCCAGCAGTTTAGGACTAGCGGGAGGGCCCCGCGAGCAGTACTTC,CASSLGLAGGPREQYF
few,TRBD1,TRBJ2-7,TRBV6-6,TGTGCCAGCAGTAAGCCGGGACAGGCCCACGAGCAGTACTTC,CASSKPGQAHEQYF
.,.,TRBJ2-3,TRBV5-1,TGCGCCAGCAGCTTGTCCGGGATTAACACAGATACGCAGTATTTT,CASSLSGINTDTQYF
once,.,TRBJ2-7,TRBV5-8,TGTGCCAGCAGTTGGGGGACACTTTCCTACGAGCAGTACTTC,CASSWGTLSYEQYF